This T cell receptor (beta chain) derives from a study of breast tumors, draining lymph nodes, adjacent tissues. TCRdb re-called the multiplex PCR reads through MiXCR, storing one row per CDR3 protein. The sample includes some 22,000 distinct CDR3 sequences, over 60% seen only once; the top ten take roughly a quarter. V shed 2 bases, J shed 3 bases, and the junction held 6 bases outside the gene matches. CDR1 and CDR2 (germline): DFQATT, SNEGSKA (reference sequence). CDR3 length: 17 amino acids. General study points: Data only fit, rather than demonstrated, lymph node origin of most tumor T cells. Findings are consistent with lymph node origin and intratumoral expansion of most tumor T cells. Luminal-like breast cancer showed significantly higher tumor–nontumor repertoire similarity than basal-like.

Comments on this clonotype: Its target is unknown.

The sequence was obtained from a female donor with breast cancer. Some clones in this sample may be carry-over from other donors' samples. V is TRBV20-1 and J is TRBJ2-2, with 13 nucleotides matching TRBD2. Sequenced: tumor-adjacent breast tissue. The CDR3 DNA reads as TGCAGTGCTAGATCCATTGGACTAGCGGGGGACACCGGGGAGCTGTTTTTT. It encodes CSARSIGLAGDTGELFF.